The 30 T cell receptor beta chains below come from one sample, sequenced in a study of blood T cell repertoires in COVID-19. The assay was immunoSEQ multiplex PCR, and TCRdb's table has in-frame clones only and misses some. The table lists about 220,000 clones, more than 85% of them singletons, with about 1.9% in the top ten. The sequenced sample consisted of peripheral blood. These receptors all stem from a man aged 35 to 55 with active or convalescent COVID-19.

This clone was seen only once. The J gene is TRBJ2-7, the V gene TRBV30, with D possibly being TRBD2 (6 bases). Germline CDR1 reads GTSNPN; CDR2 reads SVGIG (reference sequence). With 0 bases removed from V and 9 bases from J, the gap between germline ends came to 21 bases. There are 15 residues in the CDR3. CDR3 region: CAWSVLAGSILGQYF. CDR3 coding DNA: TGTGCCTGGAGTGTACTAGCAGGGTCGATCTTGGGGCAGTACTTC.

The genes are TRBV5-8 and TRBJ2-1; 8 nucleotides line up with TRBD2. Germline CDR1 is SGHTS and CDR2 is YDEGEE. V lost 4 bases to trimming and J lost 4 bases; unmatched junction nucleotides: 10. The CDR3 totals 16 residues. Here the CDR3 reads CASSPLGAGVYNEQFF. The CDR3 nucleotides are TGTGCCAGCAGCCCCCTAGGAGCGGGAGTTTACAATGAGCAGTTCTTC.

The chain links TRBV2 to TRBJ1-1; D might be TRBD1 (5 bases). This CDR3 comprises 14 residues. Germline values: CDR1 SNHLY, CDR2 FYNNEI. V was pared by 8 bases and J by 2 bases, with 15 bases between. CDR3 in DNA: TGTGCCAGCGAGCGGGACGGACTAAACACTGAAGCTTTCTTT. It specifies CASERDGLNTEAFF.

This sequence joins TRBV30 and TRBJ1-2; D unclear. CDR1 and CDR2 from the germline V gene are GTSNPN and SVGIG (reference sequence). This CDR3 spans 15 amino acids. The germline V and J ends were trimmed by 1 base and 4 bases, with 16 bases remaining between them. The chain's CDR3 is CAWSDPHGVAYGYTF. DNA for the CDR3: TGTGCCTGGAGTGACCCACACGGAGTAGCCTATGGCTACACCTTC. The full variable domain, in which reference TRBV30 and TRBJ1-2 provide the parts outside the CDR3, is SQTIHQWPATLVQPVGSPLSLECTVEGTSNPNLYWYRQAAGRGLQLLFYSVGIGQISSEVPQNLSASRPQDRQFILSSKKLLLSDSGFYLCAWSDPHGVAYGYTFGSGTRLTVV.

The chain links TRBV3-1 (or the pseudogene TRBV3-2) to TRBJ1-2; D uncertain. Germline lookup yields CDR1 LGHDT and CDR2 YNNKEL (reference sequence). Trimming took 2 bases from V and 4 from J, leaving 5 bases between them. The CDR3 has 12 residues. The CDR3 DNA is TGTGCCAGCAGCCAACACAGCTATGGCTACACCTTC. As protein: CASSQHSYGYTF.

V and J are TRBV5-4 and TRBJ2-5; 10 nucleotides agree with TRBD1. The CDR3 loop spans 14 amino acids. Trimming removed 2 bases from V and 3 bases from J; junction bases left unmatched: 1. CDR1 is SGHNT, CDR2 YYREEE, per germline (reference sequence). CDR3 region: CASSFGQGEETQYF. DNA for the CDR3: TGTGCCAGCAGCTTCGGACAGGGGGAAGAGACCCAGTACTTC.

This clone was recorded at least ten times. The chain has TRBV6-5 and TRBJ1-2, with D unclear. This CDR3 comprises 15 residues. CDR1 is MNHEY and CDR2 is SVGAGI in the germline V gene. The germline V and J ends were trimmed by 0 bases and 6 bases, with 14 bases remaining between them. The DNA for the CDR3 is TGTGCCAGCAGTTACTCGCAGTACAACGGGAATGGCTACACCTTC. Its protein product is CASSYSQYNGNGYTF.

This clone was detected only once. The gene calls are TRBV30 and TRBJ2-7; D possibly corresponds to TRBD2 (6 bases). CDR3 size: 14 residues. The germline V gene encodes CDR1 GTSNPN and CDR2 SVGIG (reference sequence). Trimming cost V 5 bases and J 3 bases, with 17 bases left between them. CDR3 sequence (DNA): TGTGCCTGGGGGGGGTGGGCTCTCGGCTACGAGCAGTACTTC. This codes for CAWGGWALGYEQYF.

This clone was observed a handful of times. The chain joins TRBV29-1 to TRBJ1-5, with TRBD1 matching over 7 bases. The V gene's germline CDR1 is SQVTM and CDR2 ANQGSEA. J gave up 7 bases and V 4 bases, and 4 bases lay outside the gene matches. The CDR3 is 12 amino acids. CDR3 protein: CSVGTGGQPQHF. The CDR3 bases are TGCAGCGTTGGGACAGGTGGCCAGCCCCAGCATTTT.

This chain uses TRBV5-4 with TRBJ1-6; D not certain. Germline CDR1 reads SGHNT; CDR2 reads YYREEE (reference sequence). V was cut by 5 bases and J by 0 bases, with 6 bases left in between. CDR3 length: 14 amino acids. CDR3 sequence: CASSEGSYNSPLHF. Written as DNA, the CDR3 is TGTGCCAGCAGTGAGGGCTCCTATAATTCACCCCTCCACTTT.

CDR3 nucleotides: TGTGCCAGCAGACCGGGACTAGCCTACGAGCAGTACTTC. It codes for CASRPGLAYEQYF. The chain has TRBV27 and TRBJ2-7; 8 nucleotides align to TRBD2. The CDR3 has 13 amino acids. Trimming removed 6 bases from V and 2 bases from J; junction bases left unmatched: 3. The V gene's germline CDR1 is MNHEY and CDR2 SMNVEV (reference sequence).

V gene TRBV27 combines with J gene TRBJ1-6, with TRBD1 as a possible D gene (5 bases). Looked up from germline, CDR1 is MNHEY and CDR2 is SMNVEV (reference sequence). The CDR3 contains 13 residues. The germline V and J ends were trimmed by 5 bases and 10 bases, with 12 bases remaining between them. The CDR3 sequence is CASSRGVRSPLHF. CDR3 DNA sequence: TGTGCCAGCAGTCGGGGGGTGAGATCACCCCTCCACTTT.

This chain connects TRBV9 to TRBJ1-2; D is undetermined. CDR3 length: 14 residues. Looked up from germline, CDR1 is SGDLS and CDR2 is YYNGEE. V lost 1 base and J lost 7, with 14 bases in between. CDR3: CASSVTVAAGGYTF. The CDR3 coding sequence is TGTGCCAGCAGCGTAACGGTGGCCGCGGGTGGCTACACCTTC.

The CDR3 nucleotides read TGTGCCAGCAGTGAAGATGGACTAAAGCAGTACTTC. Translating gives CASSEDGLKQYF. V is TRBV2 and J is TRBJ2-7, with D possibly TRBD2 on 6 matching bases. The V and J ends lost 1 base and 8 bases respectively, with 9 bases between them. CDR3 length: 12 amino acids. CDR1 and CDR2 (germline): SNHLY, FYNNEI.

The chain couples TRBV19 to TRBJ1-6; the match to TRBD1 covers 7 bases. CDR3 length equals 14 residues. Trimming removed 10 bases from V and 2 bases from J; junction bases left unmatched: 5. The germline gives CDR1 LNHDA, CDR2 SQIVND (reference sequence). The CDR3, as DNA: TGTGCCACAGGGGGAAATGCCTATAATTCACCCCTCCACTTT. Translated: CATGGNAYNSPLHF.

CDR3 loop: CASSSLFGNLQGGYTF. The CDR3 bases are TGTGCCAGCAGTTCCCTATTTGGGAACTTACAGGGAGGCTACACCTTC. This rearrangement joins TRBV6-5 to TRBJ1-2; a weak D match, TRBD1 (6 bases). Trimming took 4 bases from V and 8 from J, leaving 23 bases between them. CDR1 and CDR2 from the germline V gene are MNHEY and SVGAGI. This CDR3 is built from 16 residues.

The gene calls are TRBV19 and TRBJ1-2; 10 nucleotides match TRBD1. The germline CDR1 and CDR2 sequences are LNHDA and SQIVND (reference sequence). CDR3 length: 18 amino acids. Germline trimming cut 3 bases from V and 8 bases from J; bases unmatched to any gene: 18. The chain's CDR3 is CASSMSRDRGPPRRGYTF. In DNA form, the CDR3 reads TGTGCCAGTAGTATGTCCCGGGACAGGGGCCCCCCTAGGCGGGGCTACACCTTC.

The chain is built from TRBV19 and TRBJ1-6, with D perhaps TRBD1 (6 bases). V was cut by 11 bases and J by 10 bases, with 12 bases left in between. The CDR3 length is 11 residues. The germline V gene has CDR1 LNHDA and CDR2 SQIVND (reference sequence). The CDR3, as DNA: TGTGCCCCCAAGGGGGACTCACCCCTCCACTTT. Translating it yields CAPKGDSPLHF.

V gene TRBV25-1 combines with J gene TRBJ1-5; perhaps TRBD1 as D (5 bases). CDR3 size: 16 residues. Germline V gives CDR1 MGHDK, CDR2 SYGVNS. V was trimmed by 3 bases and J by 8 bases, leaving 20 bases between them. DNA of the CDR3: TGTGCCAGCAGTGATCGTTCGGGGGGGGTAGACGAGCCCCAGCATTTT. Encoded protein: CASSDRSGGVDEPQHF.

The chain joins TRBV7-9 to TRBJ1-4; a weak D match, TRBD1 (6 bases). This CDR3 is 16 amino acids long. The germline V gene has CDR1 SEHNR and CDR2 FQNEAQ (reference sequence). Trimming stripped 5 bases from V and 5 bases from J, with 18 bases between. The CDR3 coding sequence is TGTGCCAGCAGCCCTACGGTGGGGCAGGGGAATGAAAAACTGTTTTTT. It yields the protein CASSPTVGQGNEKLFF.

The chain recombines TRBV5-4 with TRBJ1-6; 10 bases are a match to TRBD1. Germline loops: CDR1 SGHNT, CDR2 YYREEE (reference sequence). This CDR3 is built from 14 residues. With V trimmed by 3 bases and J by 7 bases, 1 base remained unmatched. In DNA, the CDR3 is TGTGCCAGCAGCTCGGGACAGGGGAATTCACCCCTCCACTTT. Protein product: CASSSGQGNSPLHF.

The chain combines TRBV5-6 with TRBJ2-6; D is possibly TRBD2 (6 bases). Germline V gives CDR1 SGHDT, CDR2 YYEEEE. V lost 4 bases to trimming and J lost 4 bases, with 18 bases between them. The CDR3 extends over 17 amino acids. Here the CDR3 reads CASSPLGAGQGANVLTF. The DNA of the CDR3 is TGTGCCAGCAGCCCGCTCGGTGCGGGGCAAGGGGCCAACGTCCTGACTTTC.

On this clone itself: Other DNA sequences in the same sample also yield this CDR3. This chain connects TRBV7-2 to TRBJ1-4; D perhaps matches TRBD1 (6 bases). Germline lookup yields CDR1 SGHTA and CDR2 FQGNSA. The CDR3 has 15 residues. Between the trimmed V and J ends, which lost 4 bases and 3 bases, there was a span of 12 bases. CDR3 in DNA: TGTGCCAGCAGCTCCCAGACAGGCCCTAATGAAAAACTGTTTTTT. This gives the protein CASSSQTGPNEKLFF.

The chain combines TRBV3-1 (or the pseudogene TRBV3-2) with TRBJ1-2; D gene ambiguous. The V end lost 3 bases, the J end lost 3 bases, and 8 bases lay between the germline ends. Germline-derived CDR1 and CDR2 are LGHDT and YNNKEL (reference sequence). The CDR3 contains 13 residues. CDR3 coding DNA: TGTGCCAGCAGCCAGGGAGGGCACTATGGCTACACCTTC. Amino acid sequence: CASSQGGHYGYTF.

The chain recombines TRBV29-1 with TRBJ2-1, with D possibly TRBD2 on 5 matching bases. The CDR3 loop spans 13 amino acids. Germline CDR1 SQVTM, CDR2 ANQGSEA. V was shortened by 6 bases and J by 0 bases, with 9 bases between the two germline ends. The CDR3 loop is CSVGGSSYNEQFF. CDR3 sequence (DNA): TGCAGCGTAGGAGGCAGCTCCTACAATGAGCAGTTCTTC.

The chain recombines TRBV5-1 with TRBJ1-2, with D unresolved. The CDR3 covers 13 residues. Per germline, CDR1 SGHRS and CDR2 YFSETQ. V gave up 1 base and J gave up 7 bases, with 11 bases separating them. This CDR3 is CASSLSPGSGYTF. CDR3 nucleotide sequence: TGCGCCAGCAGCTTGTCCCCGGGATCTGGCTACACCTTC.

In regard to this clone: The same CDR3 arises from other DNA sequences in this sample as well. For the CDR3, the DNA is TGCAGCGTTGGGGGGGGCGGCAATCAGCCCCAGCATTTT. It is translated as CSVGGGGNQPQHF. The V and J genes are TRBV29-1 and TRBJ1-5; possible D gene TRBD1, 6 bases. Trimming stripped 4 bases from V and 2 bases from J, with 9 bases between. The CDR3 contains 13 residues. Per the germline V gene, CDR1 is SQVTM and CDR2 is ANQGSEA.

This rearrangement joins TRBV2 to TRBJ1-6, with 9 bases that match TRBD1. The CDR3 runs 15 residues. Germline V gives CDR1 SNHLY, CDR2 FYNNEI. The V gene end was trimmed by 5 bases and the J gene end by 10 bases; junction bases not matched to a gene: 9. The CDR3 loop reads CASSSEGQGRSPLHF. CDR3 coding DNA: TGTGCCAGCAGTTCCGAGGGACAGGGACGGTCACCCCTCCACTTT.

The CDR3, as DNA: TGTGCCAGCAGCTCCGGACAGGGAGGCACAACTAATGAAAAACTGTTTTTT. It codes for CASSSGQGGTTNEKLFF. The chain combines TRBV7-9 with TRBJ1-4; 8 bases are shared with TRBD1. The CDR3 totals 17 residues. V gave up 4 bases and J gave up 0 bases; unmatched junction bases: 7. Looked up from germline, CDR1 is SEHNR and CDR2 is FQNEAQ (reference sequence).

This clone has a handful of counts. The chain is built from TRBV28 and TRBJ1-6, with D possibly matching TRBD1 (6 bases). Germline assignment: CDR1 MDHEN and CDR2 SYDVKM. The CDR3 length is 16 residues. Between the trimmed V and J ends, which lost 7 bases and 9 bases, there was a span of 22 bases. The DNA of the CDR3 is TGTGCCAGCAAACCACAGGGCCGAGGGCTTATTTCACCCCTCCACTTT. It encodes CASKPQGRGLISPLHF.